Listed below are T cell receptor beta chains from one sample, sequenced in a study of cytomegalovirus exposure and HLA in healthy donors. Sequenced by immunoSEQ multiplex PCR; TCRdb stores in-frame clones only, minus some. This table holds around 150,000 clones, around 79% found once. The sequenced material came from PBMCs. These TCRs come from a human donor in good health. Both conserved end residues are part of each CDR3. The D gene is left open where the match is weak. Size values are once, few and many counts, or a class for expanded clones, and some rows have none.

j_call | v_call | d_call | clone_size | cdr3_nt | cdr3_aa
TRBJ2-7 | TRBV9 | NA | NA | TGTGCCAGCAGCGCCCCGTCTGGCCACGAGCAGTACTTC | CASSAPSGHEQYF
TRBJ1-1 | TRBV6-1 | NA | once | TGTGCCAGCACCCACGGGTACACTGAAGCTTTCTTT | CASTHGYTEAFF
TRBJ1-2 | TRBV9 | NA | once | TGTGCCAGCAGCGTAGGAGGGGGCTATGGCTACACCTTC | CASSVGGGYGYTF
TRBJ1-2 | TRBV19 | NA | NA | TGTGCCAGTAGTATGGCACAGACCTATGGCTACACCTTC | CASSMAQTYGYTF
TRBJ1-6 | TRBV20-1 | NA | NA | TGCAGTGCTAGGGAGAATTCACCCCTCCACTTT | CSARENSPLHF
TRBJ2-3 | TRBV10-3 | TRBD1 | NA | TGTGCCATCAGTGCGAGGACAGGGGGCTTCCCAGATACGCAGTATTTT | CAISARTGGFPDTQYF
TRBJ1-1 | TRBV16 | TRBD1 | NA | TGTGCCAGCAGCCGCACAGGGGGGCCAACTGAAGCTTTCTTT | CASSRTGGPTEAFF
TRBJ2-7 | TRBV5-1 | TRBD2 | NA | TGCGCCAGCAGCTTGGGGACTAGCGGGTTTGTAGGGGGCGAGCAGTACTTC | CASSLGTSGFVGGEQYF
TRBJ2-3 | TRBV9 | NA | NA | TGTGCCAGCAGCGCTAAGTGGTCAGATACGCAGTATTTT | CASSAKWSDTQYF
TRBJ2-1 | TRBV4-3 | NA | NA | TGCGCCAGCAGCCAAGAGCATGCCAGCTCCTACAATGAGCAGTTCTTC | CASSQEHASSYNEQFF
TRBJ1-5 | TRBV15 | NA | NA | TGTGCCACCAGCAGAGTAAAGCCAGGGGATCAGCCCCAGCATTTT | CATSRVKPGDQPQHF
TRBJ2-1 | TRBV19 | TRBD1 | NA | TGTGCCAGTAGTGTTTACAGGGGCCCCAATGAGCAGTTCTTC | CASSVYRGPNEQFF
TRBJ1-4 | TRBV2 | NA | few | TGTGCCAGCAGAGAAGGGGCCGCAACTAATGAAAAACTGTTTTTT | CASREGAATNEKLFF
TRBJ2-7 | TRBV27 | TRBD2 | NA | TGTGCCAGCAGGCGCGGGACTAGCGAGTTCTACGAGCAGTACTTC | CASRRGTSEFYEQYF
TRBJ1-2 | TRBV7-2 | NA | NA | TGTGCCAGCATCAACAACGGACAGAGATATGGCTACCCCTTC | CASINNGQRYGYPF
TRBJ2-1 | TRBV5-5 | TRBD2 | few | TGTGCCAGCAGCTTGTGGACTAGCGTTGAGCAGTTCTTC | CASSLWTSVEQFF
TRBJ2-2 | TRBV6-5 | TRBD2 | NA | TGTGCCAGCAGTTATCTGGTAGCGGGAAGCACCGGGGAGCTGTTTTTT | CASSYLVAGSTGELFF
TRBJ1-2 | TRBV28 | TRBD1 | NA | TGTGCCAGCAGTTTCGACAGGGCGGTCTATGGCTACACCTTC | CASSFDRAVYGYTF
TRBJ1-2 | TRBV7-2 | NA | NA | TGTGCCAGCAGCTTATCAGGTCCTGGCTACACCTTC | CASSLSGPGYTF
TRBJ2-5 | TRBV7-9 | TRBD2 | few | TGTGCCAGCAGCTTAGTCCCGGGACTAGTAGCGACCCAGTACTTC | CASSLVPGLVATQYF
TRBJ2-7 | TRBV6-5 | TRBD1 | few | TGTGCCAGCAGCGTTTTGGGCAGGGGGAACGAGCAGTACTTC | CASSVLGRGNEQYF
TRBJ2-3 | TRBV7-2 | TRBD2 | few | TGTGCCAGCAGCTTTAGCGGGGCCGAGCCTACGCAGTATTTT | CASSFSGAEPTQYF
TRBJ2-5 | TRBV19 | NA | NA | TGTGCCACCATGGGGGGGGGCAGGAGTAGAGAGACCCAGTACTTC | CATMGGGRSRETQYF
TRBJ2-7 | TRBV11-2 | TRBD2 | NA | TGTGCCAGCAGCTTAGATCGATCGGGACTAGTGGGGCGGGAGCAGTACTTC | CASSLDRSGLVGREQYF
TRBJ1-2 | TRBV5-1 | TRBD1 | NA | TGCGCCAGCAGCTCTTACAGGGGGCAAGGCTACACCTTC | CASSSYRGQGYTF
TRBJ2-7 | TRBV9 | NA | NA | TGTGCCAGCAGCGGCGGACAGAAAAGCTCCTACGAGCAGTACTTC | CASSGGQKSSYEQYF
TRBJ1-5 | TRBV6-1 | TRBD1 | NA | TGTGCCAGCAGTGATCGGGTGGGACAGATCCCCTACCGCAATCAGCCCCAGCATTTT | CASSDRVGQIPYRNQPQHF
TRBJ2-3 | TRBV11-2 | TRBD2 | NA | TGTGCCAGCAGCTTAGTCTACGAGCGGGAGGGCACAGATACGCAGTATTTT | CASSLVYEREGTDTQYF
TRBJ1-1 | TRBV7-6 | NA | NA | TGTGCCAGCAGCTTAACAGGGTGGCGGACTGAAGCTTTCTTT | CASSLTGWRTEAFF
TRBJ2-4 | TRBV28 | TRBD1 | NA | TGTGCCAGCAGCCCAGGGCGGACAGGGCGAGACAAAAACATTCAGTACTTC | CASSPGRTGRDKNIQYF
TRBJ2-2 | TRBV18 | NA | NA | TGTGCCAGCTCACCATCGTCCAGGGCGGACACCGGGGAGCTGTTTTTT | CASSPSSRADTGELFF
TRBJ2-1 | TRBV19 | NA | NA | TGTGCCAGTAGTATAGGGGGAATAGGGACATACAATGAGCAGTTCTTC | CASSIGGIGTYNEQFF
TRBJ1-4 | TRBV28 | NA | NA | TGTGCCAGCTCTGTCGTCCAGGGCCTAGCAACTAATGAAAAACTGTTTTTT | CASSVVQGLATNEKLFF
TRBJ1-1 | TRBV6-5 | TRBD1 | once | TGTGCCAGCAGTTACAGGGGGCCGAACACTGAAGCTTTCTTT | CASSYRGPNTEAFF
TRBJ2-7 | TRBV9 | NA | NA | TGTGCCAGCAGCGTAGGCACAGCAAAACCTTACGAGCAGTACTTC | CASSVGTAKPYEQYF
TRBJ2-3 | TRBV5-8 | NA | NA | TGTGCCAGCAGCACAAGATCTAGGAGAACCTTCACAGATACGCAGTATTTT | CASSTRSRRTFTDTQYF